The clone carrying this T cell receptor beta chain was seen repeatedly, ten times or more. The antigen is not known. The sample originates from a study of T cell repertoires in cytomegalovirus infection. V was clipped by 0 bases and J by 1 base, with 9 bases between them. CDR3 size: 15 residues. CDR1 and CDR2 from the germline V gene are SGHTA and FQGNSA. TCRdb passed the reads through MiXCR, listing each CDR3 protein once. The sample lists around 100,000 distinct CDR3 sequences, about a tenth seen once, with approximately 30% in the top ten. The TCR was taken from a human donor in good health (CMV status not recorded). Some clones in this sample may be carry-over from other donors' samples. The rearrangement joins TRBV7-2 to TRBJ1-1, with a possible D match to TRBD1 (6 bases). The sequenced sample was PBMCs, sequenced either directly or after in vitro stimulation (not recorded which). The CDR3 DNA reads as TGTGCCAGCAGCTTAGCGATCAGGGGGAACACTGAAGCTTTCTTT. Protein product: CASSLAIRGNTEAFF.